This record looks at one T cell receptor beta chain sequence and its context. The entry originates in a study of blood T cell repertoires in COVID-19. Clones were sequenced by immunoSEQ multiplex PCR, and TCRdb holds only the in-frame ones, with some missing. The sample shows 400,000 to 450,000 clones, about 90% of them seen only once. The CDR3 is made up of 13 amino acids. CDR1 and CDR2 from the germline V gene are KGHSH and LQKENI. The V end was cut by 3 bases, the J end by 5 bases, with 8 bases between. The clonotype was recovered from a man younger than 35 who had recovered from COVID-19. The sequencing sample was made of PBMCs or T cells enriched from blood (not recorded which). The chain carries TRBV18 and TRBJ1-5, with no clear D. The CDR3 protein is CASSPTRDQPQHF. In nucleotides, the CDR3 is TGTGCCAGCTCACCGACTAGGGATCAGCCCCAGCATTTT.